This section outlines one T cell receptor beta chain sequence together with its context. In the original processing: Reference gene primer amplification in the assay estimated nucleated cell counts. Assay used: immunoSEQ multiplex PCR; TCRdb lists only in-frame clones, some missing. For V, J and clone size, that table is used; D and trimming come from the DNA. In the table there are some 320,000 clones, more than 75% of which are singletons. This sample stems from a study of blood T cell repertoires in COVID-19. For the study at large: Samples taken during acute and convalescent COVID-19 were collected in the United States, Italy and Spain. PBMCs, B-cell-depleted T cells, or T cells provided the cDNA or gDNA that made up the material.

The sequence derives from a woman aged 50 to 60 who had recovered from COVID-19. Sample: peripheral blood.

CDR3 in amino acids: CASSVAGGTNQPQHF. The CDR3 DNA is TGTGCCAGCAGCGTAGCTGGCGGTACCAATCAGCCCCAGCATTTT. The chain recombines TRBV9 with TRBJ1-5, with D hard to call. Germline loops: CDR1 SGDLS, CDR2 YYNGEE. The V and J ends lost 0 bases and 3 bases respectively, with 10 bases between them. The CDR3 loop spans 15 amino acids. The complete variable domain, with remaining parts taken from reference TRBV9 and TRBJ1-5, reads DSGVTQTPKHLITATGQRVTLRCSPRSGDLSVYWYQQSLDQGLQFLIQYYNGEERAKGNILERFSAQQFPDLHSELNLSSLELGDSALYFCASSVAGGTNQPQHFGDGTRLSIL.